What follows are 17 T cell receptor beta chains derived from one specimen sequenced in a study of blood T cell repertoires in COVID-19 (dated by TCRdb to the early 2020s). Library creation used the immunoSEQ multiplex PCR assay. The table was pulled from immuneACCESS by TCRdb, which kept in-frame rearrangements only. Such tables lose some clones; where checked, under half of the loss comes from unresolved V genes, and the rest has no known cause. Across this sample there are under 200,000 clones, with roughly 80% seen only once. Of the sample, roughly 5% is held by the ten largest clones. The specimen was PBMCs or T cells enriched from blood (not recorded which). The receptors derive from a woman between 35 and 50 years old with acute COVID-19.

V usage is TRBV9 and J usage is TRBJ2-7; maybe TRBD2 (6 bases). V lost 0 bases and J 0 bases, leaving 10 bases between the germline ends. Per germline, CDR1 SGDLS and CDR2 YYNGEE. CDR3 size: 15 residues. For the CDR3, the DNA is TGTGCCAGCAGCGTAGGAACGACTAGCTCCTACGAGCAGTACTTC. Amino acid sequence: CASSVGTTSSYEQYF. The whole variable domain, filled in from reference TRBV9 and TRBJ2-7, reads DSGVTQTPKHLITATGQRVTLRCSPRSGDLSVYWYQQSLDQGLQFLIQYYNGEERAKGNILERFSAQQFPDLHSELNLSSLELGDSALYFCASSVGTTSSYEQYFGPGTRLTVT.

This clone appeared once. The genes are TRBV5-5 and TRBJ2-7; TRBD1 agrees at 8 bases. The CDR3 has 15 amino acids. The germline gives CDR1 SGHKS, CDR2 YYEKEE (reference sequence). Trimming at V came to 4 bases and at J to 3 bases, leaving 9 bases not matched to a gene. The CDR3 loop reads CASSIAGTGIYEQYF. CDR3 nucleotide sequence: TGTGCCAGCAGCATAGCCGGGACAGGTATCTACGAGCAGTACTTC.

V is TRBV29-1 and J is TRBJ2-3; TRBD2 is a possible D gene (6 bases). The V end lost 1 base, the J end lost 2 bases, and 16 bases lay between the germline ends. Germline assignment: CDR1 SQVTM and CDR2 ANQGSEA. The CDR3 consists of 16 residues. The CDR3 is CSVEGPLGGATDTQYF. The CDR3 DNA reads TGCAGCGTTGAAGGCCCTTTGGGGGGAGCCACAGATACGCAGTATTTT.

This clone was seen a single time. This sequence joins TRBV7-9 and TRBJ2-1; 9 bases line up with TRBD2. The CDR3 runs to 19 residues. Germline V gene lookup returns CDR1 SEHNR and CDR2 FQNEAQ (reference sequence). V shed 0 bases, J shed 4 bases, and the junction held 13 bases outside the gene matches. The CDR3 here is CASSLARGVAGGVYNEQFF. CDR3 DNA: TGTGCCAGCAGCTTAGCGAGAGGGGTGGCGGGAGGGGTTTACAATGAGCAGTTCTTC. Complete variable domain (other parts from reference TRBV7-9 and TRBJ2-1): DTGVSQNPRHKITKRGQNVTFRCDPISEHNRLYWYRQTLGQGPEFLTYFQNEAQLEKSRLLSDRFSAERPKGSFSTLEIQRTEQGDSAMYLCASSLARGVAGGVYNEQFFGPGTRLTVL.

A single count supports this clone. This specimen includes other DNA sequences encoding the same CDR3. The chain couples TRBV2 to TRBJ1-3; TRBD1 matches at 7 bases. The CDR3 length is 14 residues. V lost 6 bases to trimming and J lost 0 bases; unmatched junction nucleotides: 2. Germline V gene lookup returns CDR1 SNHLY and CDR2 FYNNEI. CDR3 DNA: TGTGCCAGCAGGGACAGGTCCTCTGGAAACACCATATATTTT. It encodes CASRDRSSGNTIYF.

The chain employs TRBV4-1 and TRBJ2-7, with D tentatively TRBD2 (5 bases). The germline V and J ends were trimmed by 1 base and 1 base, with 8 bases remaining between them. CDR1 MGHRA and CDR2 YSYEKL come from the germline V gene. This CDR3 is 14 amino acids long. This CDR3 is CASSQVRVSYEQYF. The CDR3 DNA reads as TGCGCCAGCAGCCAAGTGCGGGTTTCCTACGAGCAGTACTTC.

The V and J genes are TRBV30 and TRBJ2-1, with TRBD2 matching 15 bases. The junction had 4 bases not matched to a gene; V was cut back by 2 bases and J by 8 bases. This CDR3 is 15 amino acids long. Germline CDR1 GTSNPN, CDR2 SVGIG (reference sequence). The CDR3 DNA reads as TGTGCCTGGAGTCCGGGACTAGCGGGAGGTGATGAGCAGTTCTTC. Amino acids: CAWSPGLAGGDEQFF.

V gene TRBV30 combines with J gene TRBJ1-2; no clear D gene. The ends were cut back, 4 bases at V and 0 bases at J, with 6 bases in the middle. The germline V gene encodes CDR1 GTSNPN and CDR2 SVGIG (reference sequence). This CDR3 is 12 amino acids long. The CDR3 DNA is TGTGCCTGGACCGGGGCTAACTATGGCTACACCTTC. The encoded protein is CAWTGANYGYTF.

This chain uses TRBV9 with TRBJ1-3, with TRBD1 identical over 10 bases. The ends lost 0 bases at V and 3 bases at J; junction bases unmatched: 9. The CDR3 is 18 amino acids. The germline V gene encodes CDR1 SGDLS and CDR2 YYNGEE. The CDR3 bases are TGTGCCAGCAGCGTAGAGAAGACAGGGGGCTTTTATGGAAACACCATATATTTT. Protein product: CASSVEKTGGFYGNTIYF.

In its sample, this clone was seen a few times. V is TRBV24-1 and J is TRBJ2-2, with 7 bases that match TRBD2. CDR1 is KGHDR and CDR2 is SFDVKD in the germline V gene. With 6 bases clipped from V and 3 bases from J, the junction kept 12 bases outside the gene matches. The CDR3 has 17 amino acids. Written as DNA, the CDR3 is TGTGCCACCAGTAACCCCCCGGGAGGAGGGGACACCGGGGAGCTGTTTTTT. This encodes CATSNPPGGGDTGELFF.

The V gene is TRBV6-5, the J gene TRBJ1-1, with D possibly TRBD1 on 5 matching bases. The CDR3 runs to 13 residues. CDR1 and CDR2 from the germline V gene are MNHEY and SVGAGI. The ends were cut back, 5 bases at V and 1 base at J, with 8 bases in the middle. CDR3 in amino acids: CASSRGSNTEAFF. The CDR3 region has the DNA TGTGCCAGCAGTAGGGGTTCGAACACTGAAGCTTTCTTT.

The chain is built from TRBV5-1 and TRBJ1-1; D remains ambiguous. Germline V gene lookup returns CDR1 SGHRS and CDR2 YFSETQ. The CDR3 consists of 13 residues. The V end was cut by 4 bases, the J end by 4 bases, with 11 bases between. For the CDR3, the DNA is TGCGCCAGCAGCATGACACCCTCCACTGAAGCTTTCTTT. It encodes CASSMTPSTEAFF.

The rearrangement links TRBV27 to TRBJ1-4; 11 nucleotides agree with TRBD1. This CDR3 comprises 15 residues. The V and J ends lost 3 bases and 3 bases, in that order; junction bases with no gene match: 0. Per the germline V gene, CDR1 is MNHEY and CDR2 is SMNVEV (reference sequence). The CDR3 coding sequence is TGTGCCAGCAGTTTGGGACAGGGGGCTAATGAAAAACTGTTTTTT. Its protein is CASSLGQGANEKLFF.

The rearrangement uses TRBV28 and TRBJ2-1, with 12 nucleotides matching TRBD2. Germline-derived CDR1 and CDR2 are MDHEN and SYDVKM. The CDR3 is 15 amino acids. J gave up 6 bases and V 5 bases, and 5 bases lay outside the gene matches. DNA of the CDR3: TGTGCCAGCAGTCCGACTAGCGGGGGCCTCAATGAGCAGTTCTTC. Protein sequence: CASSPTSGGLNEQFF.

This clone was counted once. This chain joins TRBV5-6 and TRBJ2-5; 7 nucleotides agree with TRBD2. The CDR3 has 15 residues. Unmatched junction bases numbered 3, after V lost 0 bases and J lost 1 base. Germline V gene data show CDR1 as SGHDT and CDR2 as YYEEEE. CDR3 residues: CASSLGLAAQETQYF. Written as DNA, the CDR3 is TGTGCCAGCAGCTTGGGGCTAGCGGCCCAAGAGACCCAGTACTTC.

In its sample, this clone was seen a few times. The rearrangement joins TRBV2 to TRBJ1-5; the D gene is possibly TRBD1 (5 bases). This CDR3 has 13 amino acids. Germline V CDR1 and CDR2: SNHLY, FYNNEI. V shed 7 bases and J shed 6 bases, with 13 bases lying between them. CDR3 bases: TGTGCCAGCAACTTCCAGGGCGGTCAGCCCCAGCATTTT. Encoded protein: CASNFQGGQPQHF.

The V call is TRBV7-9, the J call TRBJ1-6; maybe TRBD1 (5 bases). The V end lost 4 bases, the J end lost 5 bases, and 12 bases lay between the germline ends. The CDR3 is made up of 15 amino acids. Germline CDR1 is SEHNR and CDR2 is FQNEAQ (reference sequence). In nucleotides, the CDR3 is TGTGCCAGCAGCTCCCCCGGGGGAAATAATTCACCCCTCCACTTT. Encoded protein: CASSSPGGNNSPLHF.